This TCR beta chain originates from a study of cytomegalovirus exposure and HLA in healthy donors. For the study at large: From donors who were HLA-typed, an early data release held 80 million to 85 million unique TCRs.

Details on this clone: The antigen remains undetermined.

Overall study results and limits: Presence/absence results assume similar sequencing depth per donor, which may not hold.

The primer mix had 60 Vbeta and 13 Jbeta primers. In the original workflow: Unique TCR beta chains totaled about 73 million in a later count, with roughly 11 million of them shared. Only in-frame clones appear in the TCRdb table, and some are missing; sequencing was by immunoSEQ multiplex PCR. The DNA was the basis for D and trimming; V, J and clone size are from that table. Counted here are roughly 49,000 clones, 75% to 80% occurring once; the ten biggest clones make up approximately 2.5%. The CDR3 consists of 17 residues. V gave up 3 bases and J gave up 2 bases; unmatched junction bases: 10. The V gene's germline CDR1 is MGHRA and CDR2 YSYEKL.

The sequenced material came from PBMCs. This TCR was sampled from a woman aged 40 to 49 in good health and CMV-seropositive. This chain connects TRBV4-1 to TRBJ2-3; 8 nucleotides align to TRBD1. The CDR3 nucleotides are TGCGCCAGCAGCCAGCACTTGACAGGGGCGTTCACAGATACGCAGTATTTT. It is translated as CASSQHLTGAFTDTQYF.